The following is a T cell receptor beta chain sequence with its context. Its antigen is unknown. The data were taken from a study of T-cell reconstitution after alpha-beta-depleted transplantation in children. Study-wide findings and caveats: Surviving recipient T cells and intrathymic progenitors accounted for some patients' high TCRbeta diversity at day 60. T-cell counts and diversity at one year post-transplant came mainly from newly produced T cells. About two months after transplant, alpha-beta T cells reportedly came from several hundred expanded graft clones.

Molecular barcoding with unique molecular identifiers was used for the TCRbeta library. TCRdb called the PCR reads again in MiXCR, with one record for every CDR3 protein. The table shows about 90,000 distinct CDR3 sequences, with about 16% occurring only once. The input for sequencing was PBMCs, mostly from graft donor cells, taken 180 days after TCRalphabeta/CD19-depleted stem cell transplant. This TCR was sampled from a male patient under 10 years old who had a stem cell transplant for acute lymphoblastic leukemia, so the T cells may come from the graft donor.

The CDR3 coding sequence is TGTGCCAGCAGCTTTCCCAGGGCTGGCACTGAAGCTTTCTTT. Translated: CASSFPRAGTEAFF. The gene calls are TRBV7-2 and TRBJ1-1, with D perhaps TRBD1 (5 bases). Germline V gene lookup returns CDR1 SGHTA and CDR2 FQGNSA. Deletions cut 3 bases from V and 4 bases from J, with 12 bases between. CDR3 length: 14 amino acids.